Below, one TCR beta chain is given with its context. Its cognate antigen is unknown. The entry originates in a study of shared clonotypes between healthy human individuals. Study background: Aged 18 to 49, the donors were a couple of women and three men. The study, taken as a whole, reports: In general, naive subsets displayed greater estimated richness than memory subsets did. Between a few donors, naive CD4 clonotypes were shared at a level of around 4.8%.

In the naive CD8 group, cells lacked CD45RO and were positively selected for CCR7, so terminally differentiated effector memory CD45RA+ cells were left out. The CDR3 loop spans 17 amino acids. Germline V CDR1 and CDR2: MNHNS, SASEGT. J lost 0 bases, V lost 0 bases, and 4 bases had no gene match. TCRdb's table, derived via immunoSEQ multiplex PCR, lists solely in-frame clones and lacks some. Of about 2.1 million clones detected, 85% to 95% appear once; the ten largest clones hold about 1.7%. The sample comprised naive CD8+ T cells from PBMCs. The sequence was obtained from a young man in good health. Some clones in this sample may be carry-over from other donors' samples. The V and J genes are TRBV6-1 and TRBJ2-7; 11 positions match TRBD2. Here the CDR3 DNA reads TGTGCCAGCAGTGAAGCGCTTGGACTAGCGGGCTCCTACGAGCAGTACTTC. This codes for CASSEALGLAGSYEQYF.